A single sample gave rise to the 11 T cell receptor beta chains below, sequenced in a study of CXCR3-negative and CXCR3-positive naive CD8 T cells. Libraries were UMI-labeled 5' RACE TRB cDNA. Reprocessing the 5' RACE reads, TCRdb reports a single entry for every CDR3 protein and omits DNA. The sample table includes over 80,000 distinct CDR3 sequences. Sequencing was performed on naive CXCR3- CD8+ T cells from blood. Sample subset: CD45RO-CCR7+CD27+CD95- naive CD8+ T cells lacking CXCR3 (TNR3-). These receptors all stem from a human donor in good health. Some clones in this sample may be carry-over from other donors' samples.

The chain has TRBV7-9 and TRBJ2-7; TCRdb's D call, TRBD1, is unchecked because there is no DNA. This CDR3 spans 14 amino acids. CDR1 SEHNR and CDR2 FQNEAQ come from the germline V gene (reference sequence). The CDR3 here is CASYPLQGAGEQYF. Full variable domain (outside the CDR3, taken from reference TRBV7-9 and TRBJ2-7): DTGVSQNPRHKITKRGQNVTFRCDPISEHNRLYWYRQTLGQGPEFLTYFQNEAQLEKSRLLSDRFSAERPKGSFSTLEIQRTEQGDSAMYLCASYPLQGAGEQYFGPGTRLTVT.

The CDR3 reads CSARDLAGAPDTQYF. The chain couples TRBV20-1 to TRBJ2-3; TCRdb lists TRBD1, though no DNA is available to test this call. This CDR3 is 15 amino acids long. CDR1 and CDR2 (germline): DFQATT, SNEGSKA (reference sequence).

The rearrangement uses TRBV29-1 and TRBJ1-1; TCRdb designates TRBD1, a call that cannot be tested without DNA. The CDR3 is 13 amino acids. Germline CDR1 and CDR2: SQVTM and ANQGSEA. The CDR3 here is CSGRQGPVTEAFF. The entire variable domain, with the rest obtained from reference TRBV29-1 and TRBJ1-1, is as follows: SAVISQKPSRDICQRGTSLTIQCQVDSQVTMMFWYRQQPGQSLTLIATANQGSEATYESGFVIDKFPISRPNLTFSTLTVSNMSPEDSSIYLCSGRQGPVTEAFFGQGTRLTVV.

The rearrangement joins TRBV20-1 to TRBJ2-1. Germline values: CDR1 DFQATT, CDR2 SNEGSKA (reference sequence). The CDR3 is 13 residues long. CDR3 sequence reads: CSEEIAPYNEQFF.

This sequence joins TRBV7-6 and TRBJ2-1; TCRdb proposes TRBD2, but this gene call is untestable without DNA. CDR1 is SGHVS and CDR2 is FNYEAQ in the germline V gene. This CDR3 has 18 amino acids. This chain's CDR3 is CASSSQRAGREGYNEQFF.

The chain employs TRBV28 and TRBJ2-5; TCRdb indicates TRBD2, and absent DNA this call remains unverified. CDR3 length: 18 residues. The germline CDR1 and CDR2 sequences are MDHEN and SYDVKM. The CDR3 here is CASSFLGLAGLYQETQYF.

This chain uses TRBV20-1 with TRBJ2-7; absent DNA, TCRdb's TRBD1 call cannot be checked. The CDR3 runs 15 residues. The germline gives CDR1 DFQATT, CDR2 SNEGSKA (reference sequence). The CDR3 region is CSARFLSDSTYEQYF.

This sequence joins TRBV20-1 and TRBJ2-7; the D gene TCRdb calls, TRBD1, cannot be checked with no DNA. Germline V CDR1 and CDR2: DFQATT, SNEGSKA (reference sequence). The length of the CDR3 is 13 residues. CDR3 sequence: CSATGTGNYEQYF.

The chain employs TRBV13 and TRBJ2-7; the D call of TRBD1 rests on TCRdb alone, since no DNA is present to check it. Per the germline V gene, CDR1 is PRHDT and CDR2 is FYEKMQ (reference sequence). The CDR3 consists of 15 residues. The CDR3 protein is CASSSDRDGTYEQYF.

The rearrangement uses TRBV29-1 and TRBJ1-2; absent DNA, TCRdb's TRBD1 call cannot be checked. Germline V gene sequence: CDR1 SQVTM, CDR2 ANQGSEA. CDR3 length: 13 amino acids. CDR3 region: CSVESTGYYGYTF.

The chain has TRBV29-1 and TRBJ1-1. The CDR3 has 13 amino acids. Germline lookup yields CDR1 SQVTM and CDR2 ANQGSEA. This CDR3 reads CSVEGDLNTEAFF.